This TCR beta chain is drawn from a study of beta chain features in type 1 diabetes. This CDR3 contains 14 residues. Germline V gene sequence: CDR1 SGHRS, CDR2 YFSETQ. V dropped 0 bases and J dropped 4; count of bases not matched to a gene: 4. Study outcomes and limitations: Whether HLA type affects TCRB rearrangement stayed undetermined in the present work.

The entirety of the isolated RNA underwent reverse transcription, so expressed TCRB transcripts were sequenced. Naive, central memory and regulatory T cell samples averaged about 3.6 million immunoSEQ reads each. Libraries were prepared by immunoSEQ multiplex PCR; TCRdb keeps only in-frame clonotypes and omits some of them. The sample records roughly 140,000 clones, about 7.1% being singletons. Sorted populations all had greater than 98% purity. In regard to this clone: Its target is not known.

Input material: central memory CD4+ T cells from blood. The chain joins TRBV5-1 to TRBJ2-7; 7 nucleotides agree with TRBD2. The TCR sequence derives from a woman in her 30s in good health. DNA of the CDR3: TGCGCCAGCAGCTTGGCCGGGGAGGGGTACGAGCAGTACTTC. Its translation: CASSLAGEGYEQYF.